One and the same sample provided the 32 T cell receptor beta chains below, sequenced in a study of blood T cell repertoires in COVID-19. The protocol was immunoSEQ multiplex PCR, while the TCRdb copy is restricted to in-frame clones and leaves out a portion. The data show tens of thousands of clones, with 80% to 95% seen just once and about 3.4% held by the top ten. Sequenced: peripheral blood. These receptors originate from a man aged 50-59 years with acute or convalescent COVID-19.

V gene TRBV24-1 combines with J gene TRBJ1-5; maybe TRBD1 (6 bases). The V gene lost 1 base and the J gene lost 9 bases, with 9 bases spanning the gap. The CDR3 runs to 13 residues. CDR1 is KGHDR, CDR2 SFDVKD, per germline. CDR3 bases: TGTGCCACCAGTGATTTCGGACAGACGCCCCAGCATTTT. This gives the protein CATSDFGQTPQHF.

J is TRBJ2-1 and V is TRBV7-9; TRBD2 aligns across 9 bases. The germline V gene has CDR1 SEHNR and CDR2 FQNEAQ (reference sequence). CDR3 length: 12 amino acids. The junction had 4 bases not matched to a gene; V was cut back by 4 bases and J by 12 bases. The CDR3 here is CASSSTSGGQFF. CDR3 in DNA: TGTGCCAGCAGCTCGACTAGCGGAGGGCAGTTCTTC.

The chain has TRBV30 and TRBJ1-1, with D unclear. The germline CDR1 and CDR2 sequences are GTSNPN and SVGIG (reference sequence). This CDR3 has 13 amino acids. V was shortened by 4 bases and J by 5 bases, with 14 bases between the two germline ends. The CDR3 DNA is TGTGCCTGGATTGGACGGAGGCGGACTGAAGCTTTCTTT. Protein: CAWIGRRRTEAFF.

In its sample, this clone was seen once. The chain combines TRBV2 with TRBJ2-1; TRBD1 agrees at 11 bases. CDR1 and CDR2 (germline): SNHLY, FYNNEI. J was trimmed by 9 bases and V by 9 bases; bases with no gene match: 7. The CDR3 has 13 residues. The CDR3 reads CASTGTGGGEQFF. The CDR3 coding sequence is TGTGCCAGTACCGGGACAGGGGGAGGTGAGCAGTTCTTC.

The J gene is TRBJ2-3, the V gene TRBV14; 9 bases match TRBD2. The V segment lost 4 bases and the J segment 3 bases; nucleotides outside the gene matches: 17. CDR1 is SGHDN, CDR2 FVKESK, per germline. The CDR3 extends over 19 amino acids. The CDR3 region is CASSRTSSGEVWLTDTQYF. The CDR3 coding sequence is TGTGCCAGCAGCCGGACTTCTAGCGGGGAAGTGTGGTTGACAGATACGCAGTATTTT.

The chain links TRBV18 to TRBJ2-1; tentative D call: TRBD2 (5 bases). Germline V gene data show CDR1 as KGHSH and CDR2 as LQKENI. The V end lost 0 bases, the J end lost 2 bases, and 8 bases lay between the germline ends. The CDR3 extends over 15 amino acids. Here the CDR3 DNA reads TGTGCCAGCTCACCACCGGCCGGGACCTACAATGAGCAGTTCTTC. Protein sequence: CASSPPAGTYNEQFF.

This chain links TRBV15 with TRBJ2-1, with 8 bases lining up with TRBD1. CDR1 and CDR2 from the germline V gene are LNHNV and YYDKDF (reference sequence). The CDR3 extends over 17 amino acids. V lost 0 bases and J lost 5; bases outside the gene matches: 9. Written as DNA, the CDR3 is TGTGCCACCAGCAGAGACAGGGGGCTAAGGGTGGACAATGAGCAGTTCTTC. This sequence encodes CATSRDRGLRVDNEQFF.

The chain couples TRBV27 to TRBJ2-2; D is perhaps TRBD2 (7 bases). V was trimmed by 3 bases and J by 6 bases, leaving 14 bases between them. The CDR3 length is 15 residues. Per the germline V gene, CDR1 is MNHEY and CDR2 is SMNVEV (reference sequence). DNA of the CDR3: TGTGCCAGCAGTTTTGAAGTAGGGGGGGCCGGGGAGCTGTTTTTT. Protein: CASSFEVGGAGELFF.

In nucleotides, the CDR3 is TGTGCCAGTACCAAACAACCCGGGGGAGATACGCAGTATTTT. Encoded protein: CASTKQPGGDTQYF. J is TRBJ2-3 and V is TRBV7-3; D perhaps matches TRBD2 (6 bases). This CDR3 comprises 14 residues. Germline V gene lookup returns CDR1 SGHTA and CDR2 FQGTGA. Deletions cut 9 bases from V and 5 bases from J, with 18 bases between.

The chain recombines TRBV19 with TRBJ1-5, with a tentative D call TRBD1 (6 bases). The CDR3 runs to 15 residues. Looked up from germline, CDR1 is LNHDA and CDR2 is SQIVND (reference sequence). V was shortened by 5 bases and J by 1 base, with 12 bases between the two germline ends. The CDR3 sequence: CASSSEGHSNQPQHF. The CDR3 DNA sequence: TGTGCCAGTAGTTCTGAGGGACACAGCAATCAGCCCCAGCATTTT. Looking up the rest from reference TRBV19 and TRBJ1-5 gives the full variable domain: DGGITQSPKYLFRKEGQNVTLSCEQNLNHDAMYWYRQDPGQGLRLIYYSQIVNDFQKGDIAEGYSVSREKKESFPLTVTSAQKNPTAFYLCASSSEGHSNQPQHFGDGTRLSIL.

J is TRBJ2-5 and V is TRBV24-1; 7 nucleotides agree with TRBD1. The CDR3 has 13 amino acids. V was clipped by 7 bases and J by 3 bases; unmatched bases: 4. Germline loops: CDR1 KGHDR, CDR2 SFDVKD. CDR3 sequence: CATRGTAKETQYF. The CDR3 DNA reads TGTGCCACCAGGGGGACAGCTAAAGAGACCCAGTACTTC.

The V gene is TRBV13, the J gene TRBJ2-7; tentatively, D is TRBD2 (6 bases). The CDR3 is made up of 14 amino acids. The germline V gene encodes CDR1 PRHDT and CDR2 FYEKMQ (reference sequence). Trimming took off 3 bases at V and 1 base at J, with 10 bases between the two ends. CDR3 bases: TGTGCCAGCAGCTTGGCCCTAGCGTCCTACGAGCAGTACTTC. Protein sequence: CASSLALASYEQYF.

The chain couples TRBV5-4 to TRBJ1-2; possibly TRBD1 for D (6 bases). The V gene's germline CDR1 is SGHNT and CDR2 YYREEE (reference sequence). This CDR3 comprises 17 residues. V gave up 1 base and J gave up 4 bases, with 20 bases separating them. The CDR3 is CASSLQVLGQPSYGYTF. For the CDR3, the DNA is TGTGCCAGCAGCTTGCAAGTGTTAGGACAGCCCTCCTATGGCTACACCTTC.

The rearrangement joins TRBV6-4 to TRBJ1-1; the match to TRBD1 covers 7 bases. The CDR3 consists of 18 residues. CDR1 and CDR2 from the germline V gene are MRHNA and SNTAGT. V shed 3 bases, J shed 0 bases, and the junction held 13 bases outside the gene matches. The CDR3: CASSECTGAPSVNTEAFF. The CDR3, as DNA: TGTGCCAGCAGTGAATGTACAGGGGCGCCCAGCGTGAACACTGAAGCTTTCTTT.

The CDR3 nucleotides read TGTGCCAGCAGCCACGGACAGTTCTCTGGAAACACCATATATTTT. Translated, it gives CASSHGQFSGNTIYF. The chain couples TRBV3-1 (or the pseudogene TRBV3-2) to TRBJ1-3, with a tentative D call TRBD1 (6 bases). The germline CDR1 and CDR2 sequences are LGHDT and YNNKEL (reference sequence). V was shortened by 3 bases and J by 0 bases, with 9 bases between the two germline ends. CDR3 length: 15 amino acids.

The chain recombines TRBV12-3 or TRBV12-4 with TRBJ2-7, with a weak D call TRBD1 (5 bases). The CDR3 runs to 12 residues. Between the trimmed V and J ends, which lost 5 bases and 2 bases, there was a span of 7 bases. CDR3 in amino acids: CASSPDTYEQYF. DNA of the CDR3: TGTGCCAGCAGTCCGGACACCTACGAGCAGTACTTC.

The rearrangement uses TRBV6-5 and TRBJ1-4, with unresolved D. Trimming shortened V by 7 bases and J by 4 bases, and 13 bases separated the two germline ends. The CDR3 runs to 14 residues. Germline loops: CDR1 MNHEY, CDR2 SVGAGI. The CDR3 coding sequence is TGTGCCAGCAACGAGAGGGCCAATAATGAAAAACTGTTTTTT. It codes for CASNERANNEKLFF.

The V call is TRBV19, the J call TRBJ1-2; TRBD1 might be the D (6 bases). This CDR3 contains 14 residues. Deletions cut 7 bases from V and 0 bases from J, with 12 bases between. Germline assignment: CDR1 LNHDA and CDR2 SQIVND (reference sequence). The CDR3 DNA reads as TGTGCCAGTATGCGACAGGTTTCTAACTATGGCTACACCTTC. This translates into CASMRQVSNYGYTF.

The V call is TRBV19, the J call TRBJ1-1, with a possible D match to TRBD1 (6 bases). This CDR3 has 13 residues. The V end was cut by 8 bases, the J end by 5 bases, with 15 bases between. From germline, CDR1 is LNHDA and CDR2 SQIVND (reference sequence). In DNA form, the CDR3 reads TGTGCCAGTTGGGACACCCAGGGGACTGAAGCTTTCTTT. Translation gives CASWDTQGTEAFF.

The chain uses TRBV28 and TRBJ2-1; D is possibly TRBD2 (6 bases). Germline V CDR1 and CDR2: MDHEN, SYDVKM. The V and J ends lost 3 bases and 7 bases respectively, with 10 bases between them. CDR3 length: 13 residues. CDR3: CASSLEGSNEQFF. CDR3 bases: TGTGCCAGCAGTTTGGAGGGTTCTAATGAGCAGTTCTTC.

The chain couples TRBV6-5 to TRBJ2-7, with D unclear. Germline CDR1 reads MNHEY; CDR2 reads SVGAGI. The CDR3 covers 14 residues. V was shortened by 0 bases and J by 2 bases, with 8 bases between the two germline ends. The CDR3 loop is CASSYSMTTYEQYF. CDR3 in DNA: TGTGCCAGCAGTTACTCTATGACAACCTACGAGCAGTACTTC.

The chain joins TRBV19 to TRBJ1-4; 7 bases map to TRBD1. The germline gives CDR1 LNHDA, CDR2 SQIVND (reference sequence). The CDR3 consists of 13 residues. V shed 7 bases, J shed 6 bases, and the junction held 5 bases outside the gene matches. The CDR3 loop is CASKSQGYEKLFF. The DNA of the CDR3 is TGTGCCAGTAAGTCACAGGGGTATGAAAAACTGTTTTTT.

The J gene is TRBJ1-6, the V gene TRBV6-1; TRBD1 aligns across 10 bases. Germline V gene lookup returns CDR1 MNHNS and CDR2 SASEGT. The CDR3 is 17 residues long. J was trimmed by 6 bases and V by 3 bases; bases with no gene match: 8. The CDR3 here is CASSEQPTGGTNSPLHF. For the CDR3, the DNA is TGTGCCAGCAGTGAGCAACCGACAGGGGGCACTAATTCACCCCTCCACTTT.

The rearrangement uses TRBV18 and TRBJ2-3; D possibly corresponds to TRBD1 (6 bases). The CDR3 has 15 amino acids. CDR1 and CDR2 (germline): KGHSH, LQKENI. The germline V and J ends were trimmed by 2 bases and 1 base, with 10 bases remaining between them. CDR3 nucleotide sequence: TGTGCCAGCTCACCAAGGGACACCCGCACAGATACGCAGTATTTT. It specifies CASSPRDTRTDTQYF.

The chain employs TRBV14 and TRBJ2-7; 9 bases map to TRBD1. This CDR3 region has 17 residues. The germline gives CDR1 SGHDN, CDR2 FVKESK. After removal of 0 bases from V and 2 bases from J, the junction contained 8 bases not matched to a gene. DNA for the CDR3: TGTGCCAGCAGCCAAGATAAACCCGGGACAGGGACCTACGAGCAGTACTTC. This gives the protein CASSQDKPGTGTYEQYF.

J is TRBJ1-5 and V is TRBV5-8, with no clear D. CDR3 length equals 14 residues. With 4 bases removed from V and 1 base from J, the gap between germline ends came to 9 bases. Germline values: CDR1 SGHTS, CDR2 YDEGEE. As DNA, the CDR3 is TGTGCCAGCAGCCACCTCCTAAGCAATCAGCCCCAGCATTTT. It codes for CASSHLLSNQPQHF.

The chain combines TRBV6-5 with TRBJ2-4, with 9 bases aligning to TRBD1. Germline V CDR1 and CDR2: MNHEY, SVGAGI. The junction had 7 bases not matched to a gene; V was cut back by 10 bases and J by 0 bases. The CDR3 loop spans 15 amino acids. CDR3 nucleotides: TGTGCCACCGGACAGGGGAGCGGAGCCAAAAACATTCAGTACTTC. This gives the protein CATGQGSGAKNIQYF.

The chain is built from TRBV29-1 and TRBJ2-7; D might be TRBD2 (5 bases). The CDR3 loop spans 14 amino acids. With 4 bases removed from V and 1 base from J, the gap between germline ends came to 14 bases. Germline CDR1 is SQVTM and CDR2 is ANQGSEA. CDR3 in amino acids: CSVAGVRGSYEQYF. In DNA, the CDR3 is TGCAGCGTTGCCGGAGTTCGGGGTTCCTACGAGCAGTACTTC.

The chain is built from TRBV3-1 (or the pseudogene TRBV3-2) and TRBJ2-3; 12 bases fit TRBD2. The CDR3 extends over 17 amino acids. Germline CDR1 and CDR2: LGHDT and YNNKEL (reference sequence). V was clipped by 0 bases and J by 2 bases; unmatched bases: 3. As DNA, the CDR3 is TGTGCCAGCAGCCAAGATCTAGCGGGGGGGCCCACAGATACGCAGTATTTT. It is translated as CASSQDLAGGPTDTQYF.

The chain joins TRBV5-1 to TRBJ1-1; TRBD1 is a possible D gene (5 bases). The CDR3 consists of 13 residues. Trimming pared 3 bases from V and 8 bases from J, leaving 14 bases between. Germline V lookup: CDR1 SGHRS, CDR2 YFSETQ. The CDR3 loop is CASSSQGIVEAFF. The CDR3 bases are TGCGCCAGCAGCTCCCAGGGAATCGTGGAAGCTTTCTTT.

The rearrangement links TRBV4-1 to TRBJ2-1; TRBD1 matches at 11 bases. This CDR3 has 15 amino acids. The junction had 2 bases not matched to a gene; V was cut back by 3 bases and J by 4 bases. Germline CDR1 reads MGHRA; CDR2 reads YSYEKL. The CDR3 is CASSQWDRGYNEQFF. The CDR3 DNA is TGCGCCAGCAGCCAGTGGGACAGGGGGTACAATGAGCAGTTCTTC.

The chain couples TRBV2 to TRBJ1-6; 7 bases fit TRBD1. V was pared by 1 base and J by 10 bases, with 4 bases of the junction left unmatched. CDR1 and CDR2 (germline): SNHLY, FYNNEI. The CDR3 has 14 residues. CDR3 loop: CASSEEGAGSPLHF. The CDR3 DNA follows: TGTGCCAGCAGTGAAGAGGGGGCAGGATCACCCCTCCACTTT.